This entry describes one T cell receptor beta chain. What it recognizes is unknown. The record originates from a study of OX40 agonist ivuxolimab in advanced cancers. Findings of the study overall: Normalized T-cell clonal expansion was also low in a subset of nonresponders. There was clonal expansion of CD4+ and CD8+ blood T cells by week 6 at 0.1 to 3.0 mg/kg.

The repertoire was sequenced with immunoSEQ multiplex PCR; TCRdb's copy has only in-frame clones and lacks some. The repertoire consists of approximately 52,000 clones, with roughly 94% occurring once and the leading ten covering 10% to 15%. Germline CDR1 is LNHDA and CDR2 is SQIVND (reference sequence). The CDR3 is 15 amino acids. V lost 7 bases to trimming and J lost 4 bases; unmatched junction nucleotides: 10. Collection of blood occurred at baseline, at cycle 4 day 1, and at cycle 7 day 1. Sequenced here: CD4+ or CD8+ T cells sorted from blood, sampled in a trial of the OX40 agonist ivuxolimab. This sequence was found in an adult with an advanced solid tumor such as melanoma, head and neck, liver or kidney cancer. V and J are TRBV19 and TRBJ1-1; 9 bases fit TRBD1. The DNA of the CDR3 is TGTGCCAGTACTACGACAGGGGGAATCGGCACTGAAGCTTTCTTT. This encodes CASTTTGGIGTEAFF.